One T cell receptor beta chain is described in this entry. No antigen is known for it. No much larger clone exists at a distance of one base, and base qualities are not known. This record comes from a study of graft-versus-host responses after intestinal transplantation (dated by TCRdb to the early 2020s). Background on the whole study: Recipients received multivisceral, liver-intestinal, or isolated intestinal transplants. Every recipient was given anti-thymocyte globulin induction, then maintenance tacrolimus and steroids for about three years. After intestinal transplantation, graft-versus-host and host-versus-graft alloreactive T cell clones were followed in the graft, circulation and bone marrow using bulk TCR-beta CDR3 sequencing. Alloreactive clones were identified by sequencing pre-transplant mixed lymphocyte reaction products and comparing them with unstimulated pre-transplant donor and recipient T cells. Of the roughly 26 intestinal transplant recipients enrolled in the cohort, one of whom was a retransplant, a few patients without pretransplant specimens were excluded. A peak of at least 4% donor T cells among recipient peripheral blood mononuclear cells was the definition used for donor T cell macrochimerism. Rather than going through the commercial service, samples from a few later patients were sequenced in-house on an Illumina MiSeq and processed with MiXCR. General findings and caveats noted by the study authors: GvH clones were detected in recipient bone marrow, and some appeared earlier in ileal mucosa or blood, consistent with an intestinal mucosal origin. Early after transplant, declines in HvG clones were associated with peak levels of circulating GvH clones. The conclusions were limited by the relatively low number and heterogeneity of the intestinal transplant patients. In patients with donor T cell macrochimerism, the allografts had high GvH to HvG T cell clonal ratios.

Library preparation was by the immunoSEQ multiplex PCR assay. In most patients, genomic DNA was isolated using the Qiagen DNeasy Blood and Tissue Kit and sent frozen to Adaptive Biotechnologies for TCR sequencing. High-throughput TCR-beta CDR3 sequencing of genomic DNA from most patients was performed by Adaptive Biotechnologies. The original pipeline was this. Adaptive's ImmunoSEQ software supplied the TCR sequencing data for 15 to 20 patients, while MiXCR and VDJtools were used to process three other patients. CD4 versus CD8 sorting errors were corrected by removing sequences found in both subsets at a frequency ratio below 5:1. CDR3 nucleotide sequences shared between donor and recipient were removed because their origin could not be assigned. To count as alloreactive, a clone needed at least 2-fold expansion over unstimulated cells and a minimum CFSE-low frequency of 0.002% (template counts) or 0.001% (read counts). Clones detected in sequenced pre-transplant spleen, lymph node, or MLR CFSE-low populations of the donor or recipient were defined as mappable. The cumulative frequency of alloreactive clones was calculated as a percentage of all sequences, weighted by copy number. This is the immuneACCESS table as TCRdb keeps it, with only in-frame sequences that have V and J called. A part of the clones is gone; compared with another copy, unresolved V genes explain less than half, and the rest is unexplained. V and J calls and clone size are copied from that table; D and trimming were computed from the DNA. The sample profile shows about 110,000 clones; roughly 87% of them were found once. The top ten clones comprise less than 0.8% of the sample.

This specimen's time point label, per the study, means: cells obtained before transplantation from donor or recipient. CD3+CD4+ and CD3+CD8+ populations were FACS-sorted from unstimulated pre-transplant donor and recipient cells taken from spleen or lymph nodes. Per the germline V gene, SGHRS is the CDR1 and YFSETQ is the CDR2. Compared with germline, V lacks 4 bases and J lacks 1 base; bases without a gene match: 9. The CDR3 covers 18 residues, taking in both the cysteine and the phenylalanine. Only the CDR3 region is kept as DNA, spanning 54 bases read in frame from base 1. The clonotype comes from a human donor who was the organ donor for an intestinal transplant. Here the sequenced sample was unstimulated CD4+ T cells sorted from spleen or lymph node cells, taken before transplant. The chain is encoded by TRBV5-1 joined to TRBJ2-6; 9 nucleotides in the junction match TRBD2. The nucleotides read TGCGCCAGCAGCACCAGGGGTAGCGGGAGATCTGGGGCCAACGTCCTGACTTTC. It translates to CASSTRGSGRSGANVLTF.